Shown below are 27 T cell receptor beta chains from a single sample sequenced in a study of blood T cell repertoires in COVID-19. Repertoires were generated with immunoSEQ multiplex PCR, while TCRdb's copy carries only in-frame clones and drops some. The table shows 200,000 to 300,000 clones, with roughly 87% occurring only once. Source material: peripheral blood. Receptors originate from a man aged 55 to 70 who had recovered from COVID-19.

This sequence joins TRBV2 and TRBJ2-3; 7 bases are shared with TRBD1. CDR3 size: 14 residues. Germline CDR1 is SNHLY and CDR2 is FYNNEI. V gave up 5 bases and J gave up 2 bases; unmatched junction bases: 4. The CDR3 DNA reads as TGTGCCAGCAGTAAAGACAGGGACACAGATACGCAGTATTTT. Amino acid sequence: CASSKDRDTDTQYF.

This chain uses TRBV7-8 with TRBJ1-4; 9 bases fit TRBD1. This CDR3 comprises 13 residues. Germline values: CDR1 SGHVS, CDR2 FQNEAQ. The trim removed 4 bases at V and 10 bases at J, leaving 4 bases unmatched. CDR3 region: CASSSDRGGKLFF. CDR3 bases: TGTGCCAGCAGCTCGGACAGGGGTGGAAAACTGTTTTTT. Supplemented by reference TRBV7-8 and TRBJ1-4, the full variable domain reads GAGVSQSPRYKVAKRGQDVALRCDPISGHVSLFWYQQALGQGPEFLTYFQNEAQLDKSGLPSDRFFAERPEGSVSTLKIQRTQQEDSAVYLCASSSDRGGKLFFGSGTQLSVL.

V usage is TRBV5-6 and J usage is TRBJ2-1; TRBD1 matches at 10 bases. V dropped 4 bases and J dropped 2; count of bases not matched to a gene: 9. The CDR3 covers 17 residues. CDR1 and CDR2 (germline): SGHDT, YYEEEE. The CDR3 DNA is TGTGCCAGCAGCCTGGACGCGGGACAGGGGACCTACAATGAGCAGTTCTTC. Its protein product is CASSLDAGQGTYNEQFF.

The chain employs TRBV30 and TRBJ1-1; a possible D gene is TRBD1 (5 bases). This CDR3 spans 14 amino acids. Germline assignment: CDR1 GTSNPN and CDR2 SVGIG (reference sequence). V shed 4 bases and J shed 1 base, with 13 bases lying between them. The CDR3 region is CAWTSNTGNTEAFF. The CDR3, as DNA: TGTGCCTGGACTTCTAATACAGGGAACACTGAAGCTTTCTTT. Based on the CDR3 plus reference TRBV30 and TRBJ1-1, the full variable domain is SQTIHQWPATLVQPVGSPLSLECTVEGTSNPNLYWYRQAAGRGLQLLFYSVGIGQISSEVPQNLSASRPQDRQFILSSKKLLLSDSGFYLCAWTSNTGNTEAFFGQGTRLTVV.

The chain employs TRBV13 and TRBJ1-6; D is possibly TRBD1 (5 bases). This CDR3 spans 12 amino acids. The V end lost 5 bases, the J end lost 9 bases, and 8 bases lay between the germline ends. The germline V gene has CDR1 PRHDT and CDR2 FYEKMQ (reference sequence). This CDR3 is CASSRRVSPLHF. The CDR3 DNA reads TGTGCCAGCAGCCGCAGGGTTTCACCCCTCCACTTT.

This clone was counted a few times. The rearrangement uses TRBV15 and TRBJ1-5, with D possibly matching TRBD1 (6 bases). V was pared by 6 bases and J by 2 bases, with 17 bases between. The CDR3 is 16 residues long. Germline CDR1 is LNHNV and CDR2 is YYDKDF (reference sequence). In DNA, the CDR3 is TGTGCCACCAGGGCCGAAACAGGGTCTGGCAATCAGCCCCAGCATTTT. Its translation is CATRAETGSGNQPQHF.

CDR3 protein: CASSYRGGYGYTF. As DNA, the CDR3 is TGTGCCAGCAGTTACAGGGGAGGCTATGGCTACACCTTC. The rearrangement uses TRBV6-2 or TRBV6-3 and TRBJ1-2; possible D gene TRBD1, 5 bases. Germline CDR1 MNHEY, CDR2 SVGEGT. CDR3 length: 13 amino acids. V was shortened by 2 bases and J by 4 bases, with 8 bases between the two germline ends.

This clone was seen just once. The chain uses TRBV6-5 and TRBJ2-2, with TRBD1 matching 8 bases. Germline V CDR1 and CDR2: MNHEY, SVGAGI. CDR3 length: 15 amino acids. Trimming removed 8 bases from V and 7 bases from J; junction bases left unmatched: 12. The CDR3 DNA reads TGTGCCAGCGGGACAGGAGGACAGGGAGACGGGGAGCTGTTTTTT. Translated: CASGTGGQGDGELFF.

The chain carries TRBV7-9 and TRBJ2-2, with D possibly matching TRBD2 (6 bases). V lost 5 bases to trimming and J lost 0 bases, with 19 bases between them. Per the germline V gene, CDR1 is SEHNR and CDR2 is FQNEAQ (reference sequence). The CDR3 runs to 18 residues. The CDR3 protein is CASSRVPPGSANTGELFF. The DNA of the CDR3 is TGTGCCAGCAGCCGGGTCCCCCCCGGGAGCGCGAACACCGGGGAGCTGTTTTTT.

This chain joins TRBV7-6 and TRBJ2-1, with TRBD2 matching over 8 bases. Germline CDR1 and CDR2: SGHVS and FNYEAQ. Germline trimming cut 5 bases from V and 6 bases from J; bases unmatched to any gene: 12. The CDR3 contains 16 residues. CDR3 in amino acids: CASSVFVGGGVNEQFF. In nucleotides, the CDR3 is TGTGCCAGCAGCGTTTTCGTCGGGGGGGGCGTCAATGAGCAGTTCTTC.

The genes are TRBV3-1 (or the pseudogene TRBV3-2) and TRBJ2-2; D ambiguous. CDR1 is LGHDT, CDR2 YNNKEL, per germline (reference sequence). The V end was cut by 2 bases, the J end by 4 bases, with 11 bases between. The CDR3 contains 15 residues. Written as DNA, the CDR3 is TGTGCCAGCAGCCAAAAACGCGTGTTCACCGGGGAGCTGTTTTTT. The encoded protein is CASSQKRVFTGELFF.

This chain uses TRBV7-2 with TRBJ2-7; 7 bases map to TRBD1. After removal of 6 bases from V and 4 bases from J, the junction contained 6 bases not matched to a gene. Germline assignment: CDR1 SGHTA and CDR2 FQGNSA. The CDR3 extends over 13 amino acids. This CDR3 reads CASSYYRGYEQYF. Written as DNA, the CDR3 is TGTGCCAGCAGTTATTACAGGGGTTACGAGCAGTACTTC.

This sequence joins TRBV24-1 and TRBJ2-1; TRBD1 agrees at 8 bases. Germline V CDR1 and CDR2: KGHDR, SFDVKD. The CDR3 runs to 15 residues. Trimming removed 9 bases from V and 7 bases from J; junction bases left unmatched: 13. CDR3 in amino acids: CATGRVDRGLNEQFF. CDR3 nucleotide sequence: TGTGCCACCGGCAGGGTTGACAGGGGATTAAATGAGCAGTTCTTC.

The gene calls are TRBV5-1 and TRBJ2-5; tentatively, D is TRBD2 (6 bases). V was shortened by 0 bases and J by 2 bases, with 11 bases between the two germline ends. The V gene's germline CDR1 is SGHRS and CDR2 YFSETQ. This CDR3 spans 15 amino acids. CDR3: CASSLDSGRQETQYF. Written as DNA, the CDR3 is TGCGCCAGCAGCTTGGATAGCGGCCGGCAAGAGACCCAGTACTTC. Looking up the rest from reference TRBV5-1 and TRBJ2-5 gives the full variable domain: KAGVTQTPRYLIKTRGQQVTLSCSPISGHRSVSWYQQTPGQGLQFLFEYFSETQRNKGNFPGRFSGRQFSNSRSEMNVSTLELGDSALYLCASSLDSGRQETQYFGPGTRLLVL.

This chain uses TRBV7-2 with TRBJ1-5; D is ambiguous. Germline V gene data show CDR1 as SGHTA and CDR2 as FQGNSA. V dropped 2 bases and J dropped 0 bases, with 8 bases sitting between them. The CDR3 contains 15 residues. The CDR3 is CASSLSSDSNQPQHF. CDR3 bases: TGTGCCAGCAGCTTAAGTAGCGATAGCAATCAGCCCCAGCATTTT. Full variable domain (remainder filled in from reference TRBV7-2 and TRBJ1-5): GAGVSQSPSNKVTEKGKDVELRCDPISGHTALYWYRQSLGQGLEFLIYFQGNSAPDKSGLPSDRFSAERTGGSVSTLTIQRTQQEDSAVYLCASSLSSDSNQPQHFGDGTRLSIL.

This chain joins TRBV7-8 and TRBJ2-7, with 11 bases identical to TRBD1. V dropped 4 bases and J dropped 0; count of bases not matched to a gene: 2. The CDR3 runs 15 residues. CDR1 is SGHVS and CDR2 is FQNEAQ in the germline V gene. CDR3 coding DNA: TGTGCCAGCAGCTCTGGACAGGGGGCCTCCTACGAGCAGTACGTC. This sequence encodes CASSSGQGASYEQYV.

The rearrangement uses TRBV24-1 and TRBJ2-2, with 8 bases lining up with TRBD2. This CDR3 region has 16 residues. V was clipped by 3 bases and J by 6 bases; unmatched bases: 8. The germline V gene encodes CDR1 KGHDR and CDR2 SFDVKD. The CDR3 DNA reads TGTGCCACCAGTGATAACCTAGCGGGTACCTCCGGGGAGCTGTTTTTT. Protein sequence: CATSDNLAGTSGELFF.

The CDR3 is CASSYRGKEDEQYF. The CDR3 bases are TGTGCCAGCAGCTACAGGGGTAAGGAGGACGAGCAGTACTTC. This rearrangement joins TRBV5-4 to TRBJ2-7; 7 positions match TRBD1. This CDR3 comprises 14 residues. Germline V lookup: CDR1 SGHNT, CDR2 YYREEE (reference sequence). The V segment lost 3 bases and the J segment 5 bases; nucleotides outside the gene matches: 8.

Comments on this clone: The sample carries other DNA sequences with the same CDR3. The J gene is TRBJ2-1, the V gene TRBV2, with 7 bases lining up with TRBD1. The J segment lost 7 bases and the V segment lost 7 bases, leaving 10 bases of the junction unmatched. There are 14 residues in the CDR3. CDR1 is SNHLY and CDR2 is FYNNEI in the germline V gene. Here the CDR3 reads CASKPGTVYNEQFF. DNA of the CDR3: TGTGCCAGCAAACCCGGGACAGTCTATAATGAGCAGTTCTTC.

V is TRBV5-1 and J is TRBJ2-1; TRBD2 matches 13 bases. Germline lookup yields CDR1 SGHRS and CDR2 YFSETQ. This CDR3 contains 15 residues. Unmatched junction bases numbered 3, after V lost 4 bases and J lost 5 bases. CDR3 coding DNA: TGCGCCAGCAGCCCCGGACTAGCGGGGGACAATGAGCAGTTCTTC. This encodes CASSPGLAGDNEQFF.

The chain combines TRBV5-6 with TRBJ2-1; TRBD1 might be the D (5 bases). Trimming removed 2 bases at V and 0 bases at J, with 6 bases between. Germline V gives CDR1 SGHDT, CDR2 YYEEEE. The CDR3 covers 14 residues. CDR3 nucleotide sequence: TGTGCCAGCAGCTTTAGGGGCTCCTACAATGAGCAGTTCTTC. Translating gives CASSFRGSYNEQFF.

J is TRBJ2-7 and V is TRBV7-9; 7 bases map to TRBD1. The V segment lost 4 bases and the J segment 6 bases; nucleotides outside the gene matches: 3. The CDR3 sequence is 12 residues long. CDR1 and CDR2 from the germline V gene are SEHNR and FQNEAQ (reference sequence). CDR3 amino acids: CASSSYRGEQYV. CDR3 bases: TGTGCCAGCAGCTCCTACAGGGGCGAGCAGTACGTC.

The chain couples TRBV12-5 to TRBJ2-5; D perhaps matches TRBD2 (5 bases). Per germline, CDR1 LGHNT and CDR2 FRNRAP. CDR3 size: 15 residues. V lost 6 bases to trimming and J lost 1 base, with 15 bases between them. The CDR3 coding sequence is TGTGCTAGTGGCCCCCGAGCGGACCTCCAAGAGACCCAGTACTTC. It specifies CASGPRADLQETQYF.

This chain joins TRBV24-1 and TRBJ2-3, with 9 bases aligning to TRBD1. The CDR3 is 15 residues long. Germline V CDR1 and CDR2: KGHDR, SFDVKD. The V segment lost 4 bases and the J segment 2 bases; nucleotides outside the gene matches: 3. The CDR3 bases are TGTGCCACCAGTGAGGGACAGGGAGACACAGATACGCAGTATTTT. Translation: CATSEGQGDTDTQYF.

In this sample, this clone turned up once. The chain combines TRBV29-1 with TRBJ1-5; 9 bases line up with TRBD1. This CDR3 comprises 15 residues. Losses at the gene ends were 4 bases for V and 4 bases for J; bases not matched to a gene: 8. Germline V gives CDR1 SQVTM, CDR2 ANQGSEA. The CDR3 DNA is TGCAGCGTTGTAAGTAACAGGGGGCTAAATCAGCCCCAGCATTTT. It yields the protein CSVVSNRGLNQPQHF.

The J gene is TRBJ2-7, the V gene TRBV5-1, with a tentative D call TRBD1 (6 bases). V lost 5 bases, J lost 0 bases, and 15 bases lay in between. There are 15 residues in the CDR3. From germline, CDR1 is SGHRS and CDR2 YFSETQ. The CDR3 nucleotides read TGCGCCAGCAGATTAACAGCAGGGGACTCCTACGAGCAGTACTTC. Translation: CASRLTAGDSYEQYF.

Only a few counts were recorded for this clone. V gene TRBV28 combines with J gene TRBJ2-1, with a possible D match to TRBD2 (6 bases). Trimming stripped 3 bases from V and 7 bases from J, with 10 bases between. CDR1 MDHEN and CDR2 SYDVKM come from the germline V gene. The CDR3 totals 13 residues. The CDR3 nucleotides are TGTGCCAGCAGTTTCGGGGGTATTAATGAGCAGTTCTTC. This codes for CASSFGGINEQFF. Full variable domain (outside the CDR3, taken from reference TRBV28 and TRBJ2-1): DVKVTQSSRYLVKRTGEKVFLECVQDMDHENMFWYRQDPGLGLRLIYFSYDVKMKEKGDIPEGYSVSREKKERFSLILESASTNQTSMYLCASSFGGINEQFFGPGTRLTVL.